This T cell receptor (beta chain) was found in a study of CD8+ T cells in alopecia areata. The sample holds one count of this clone. What it recognizes is unknown. The authors extracted RNA and reverse transcribed it into cDNA as the sequencing template. Profiling relied on immunoSEQ multiplex PCR, and the TCRdb table lists in-frame clones only, not all of them. The data contain about 120,000 clones, roughly 55% of them singletons. Whole-study findings and limits: Scalp and blood retained many expanded lesional clones during tofacitinib. Normal skin contains resident alphabeta T cells, and these are also sequenced in scalp samples.

Sample treatment: oral pan-JAK inhibitor, 5-10 mg twice daily. The CDR3 consists of 16 residues. In germline, CDR1 is MNHEY, CDR2 SMNVEV (reference sequence). The V gene end was trimmed by 0 bases and the J gene end by 0 bases; junction bases not matched to a gene: 4. The V gene is TRBV27, the J gene TRBJ2-5, with 7 bases lining up with TRBD2. The receptor was derived from a human donor with alopecia areata. The specimen comprised CD8+ T cells sorted from blood, sampled at week 24, from a patient treated with tofacitinib. This CDR3 is CASSLSAGDYQETQYF. As DNA, the CDR3 is TGTGCCAGCAGTTTATCCGCGGGGGACTACCAAGAGACCCAGTACTTC.